The clone carrying this TCR beta chain was seen more than once but under ten times. A single record per CDR3 protein comes from TCRdb applying MiXCR to the 5' RACE reads. The sample lists around 92,000 distinct CDR3 sequences, roughly 12% occurring once. This sample's time point: sample taken at primary tumor resection. This entry is derived from a study of spatial heterogeneity in lung cancer. Sequencing was performed on PBMCs, taken at surgery. This TCR was sampled from a male donor with early-stage non-small cell lung cancer.

CDR3 sequence (DNA): TGTGCCAGCTCCATTGGTACCTCTGGGGCCAACGTCCTGACTTTC. The encoded protein is CASSIGTSGANVLTF. This rearrangement joins TRBV2 to TRBJ2-6; D is undetermined. V was clipped by 8 bases and J by 0 bases, with 11 bases between them. Germline V gene data show CDR1 as SNHLY and CDR2 as FYNNEI. This CDR3 region has 15 residues.